This T cell receptor (beta chain) was recovered during a study of blood T cells in healthy people across ages. Notes on this clonotype: Its target is not known.

For the second PCR, which ran for about 7 to 11 cycles, a sample-barcoded 5' primer and a J-beta primer mix were used. From the 5' RACE reads, TCRdb called clonotypes with MiXCR, one entry per CDR3 protein. Of 1,300,000 or so distinct CDR3 sequences listed, roughly 64% are singletons. Overall study findings and caveats: TCR beta diversity, measured per million T cells, fell in a roughly linear way with age.

The germline V gene has CDR1 SGHTA and CDR2 FQGNSA. The CDR3 runs 15 residues. Each of the donors had roughly 9.4 milliliters of peripheral blood drawn into EDTA-treated Vacutainer tubes. The sample was blood. V usage is TRBV7-2 and J usage is TRBJ2-1; 8 bases align to TRBD1. Gene TRBJ2-7 matches the end of the DNA better, so the J call may be wrong. This TCR was recovered from a young man in good health. In DNA form, the CDR3 reads TGTGCCAGCAGCTTAGAAGGCCAGGGGGCTTTGGAGCAGTACTTC. Amino acids: CASSLEGQGALEQYF.